This T cell receptor beta chain appears in the sequencing data of a study of blood T cell repertoires in COVID-19. Repertoires were generated with immunoSEQ multiplex PCR, while TCRdb's copy carries only in-frame clones and drops some. The data show fewer than 500,000 clones, 80% to 90% seen once. CDR1 and CDR2 (germline): LNHDA, SQIVND (reference sequence). V lost 2 bases to trimming and J lost 8 bases, with 15 bases between them. This CDR3 has 14 residues. The cohort comprised adults aged roughly 18 to 90 years residing in 24 US areas. Participant-reported clinical history was the basis for cohort assignment.

Sequences were obtained from PBMCs or T cells enriched from blood (not recorded which). The clonotype originates from a man aged 25 to 40 who had recovered from COVID-19. The chain combines TRBV19 with TRBJ1-2; no firm D call. This chain's CDR3 is CASSIISGSQGYTF. CDR3 bases: TGTGCCAGTAGTATAATAAGCGGGTCCCAAGGCTACACCTTC.